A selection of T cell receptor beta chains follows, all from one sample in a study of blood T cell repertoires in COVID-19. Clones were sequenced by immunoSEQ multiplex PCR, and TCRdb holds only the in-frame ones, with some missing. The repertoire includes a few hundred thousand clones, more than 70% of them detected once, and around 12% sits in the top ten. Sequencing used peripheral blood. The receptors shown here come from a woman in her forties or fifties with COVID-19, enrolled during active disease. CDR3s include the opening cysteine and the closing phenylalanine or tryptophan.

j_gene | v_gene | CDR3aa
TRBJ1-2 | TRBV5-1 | CASSLGTANYGYTF
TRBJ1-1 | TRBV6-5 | CASSYWGMNTEAFF
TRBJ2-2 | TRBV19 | CASSMWTGAGELFF
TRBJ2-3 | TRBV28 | CASRPSQGSTYTDTQYF
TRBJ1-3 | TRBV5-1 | CASSPTESGNTIYF
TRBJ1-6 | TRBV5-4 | CASSMDRGESPLHF
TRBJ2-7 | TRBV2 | CASSATSGGYEQYF
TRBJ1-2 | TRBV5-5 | CASSPGREGGYTF
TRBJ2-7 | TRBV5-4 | CASSSPVRQDEQYF
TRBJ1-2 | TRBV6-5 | CASSSQGDYGYTF
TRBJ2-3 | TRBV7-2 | CASSPRVPRTDTQYF
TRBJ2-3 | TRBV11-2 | CASSAKRTSFSTDTQYF
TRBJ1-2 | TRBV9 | CASSVDRAVDDGYTF
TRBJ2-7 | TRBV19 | CASRHAGATYEQYF
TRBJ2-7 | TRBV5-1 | CASSLFGQGYEQYF
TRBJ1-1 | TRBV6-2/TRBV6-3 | CASSPRGPEAFF
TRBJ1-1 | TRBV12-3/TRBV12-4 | CASSTPGTDKAFF
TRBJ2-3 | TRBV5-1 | CASSLAGAPSDTQYF
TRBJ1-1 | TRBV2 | CASSAGTEAFF
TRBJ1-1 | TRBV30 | CAWSPTGSGTEAFF
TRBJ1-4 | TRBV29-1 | CSVSSGQGFNEKLFF
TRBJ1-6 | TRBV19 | CASSPQPPGQGNSPLHF
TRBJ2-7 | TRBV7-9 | CASIRGNSYEQYF
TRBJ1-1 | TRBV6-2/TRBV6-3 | CASSSEHGTEAFF
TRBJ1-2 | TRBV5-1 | CASSITGGGNYGYTF
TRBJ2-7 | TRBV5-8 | CASSLAGKSYEQYF
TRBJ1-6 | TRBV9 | CASSVGTGGQRRSPLHF
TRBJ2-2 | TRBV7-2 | CASSFSPENTGELFF
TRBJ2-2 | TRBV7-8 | CASSPRIDRNTGELFF
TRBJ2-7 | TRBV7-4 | CASSPPVAGGPYEQYF
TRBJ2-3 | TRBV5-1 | CASSFLTGTSGGAGDTQYF
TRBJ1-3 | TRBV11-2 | CASSAGSSGNTIYF
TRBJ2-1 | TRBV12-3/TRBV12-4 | CASSRDFRNEQFF
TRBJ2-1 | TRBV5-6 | CASSLEPGHNEQFF
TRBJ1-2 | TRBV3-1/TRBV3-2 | CASSQPGQGAGNGYTF
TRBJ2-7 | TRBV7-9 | CASSLGQVKIYEQYF
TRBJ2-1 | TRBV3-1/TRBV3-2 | CASSQGLAGGNEQFF
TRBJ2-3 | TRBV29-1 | CSVTGQLYTDTQYF